This T cell receptor (beta chain) was captured by sequencing in a study of somatic mutations in cytotoxic T cells in rheumatoid arthritis. Findings and caveats of the study: With approximately 66 patients examined, several had a largest CD8+ clone exceeding 20% of CD8+ cells. In rheumatoid arthritis patients, unlike healthy controls, CD8+ clonality rose with age.

As regards this clone: The target antigen is unknown.

TCRdb's copy holds only in-frame clones and misses some; the assay was immunoSEQ multiplex PCR. Among around 29,000 clones listed, around four fifths were seen once. This CDR3 region has 15 residues. Germline V gene data show CDR1 as SGHKS and CDR2 as YYEKEE (reference sequence). Trimming stripped 0 bases from V and 1 base from J, with 10 bases between. Once isolated by positive magnetic bead selection, the CD4+ and CD8+ cells had their purity checked by flow cytometry. The chain uses TRBV5-5 and TRBJ1-1; D is unresolved. The sequenced sample consisted of CD8+ T cells sorted from blood. This clonotype originated in an adult with rheumatoid arthritis. CDR3 nucleotide sequence: TGTGCCAGCAGCTTGGTATTACCCGCGAACACTGAAGCTTTCTTT. This translates into CASSLVLPANTEAFF.